This TCR beta chain was profiled in a study of immune evolution from preneoplasia to lung adenocarcinoma (dated by TCRdb to the early 2020s). Study-wide context: HLA loss of heterozygosity was found in 7% of AIS, around 14% of MIA and about a third of ADC lesions, and in no AAH lesions. Immune contexture across lung adenocarcinoma precursors and invasive adenocarcinoma was profiled using immune gene expression, TCR sequencing and multiplex immunofluorescence. Resected precursor lesions (AAH, AIS, MIA) and invasive adenocarcinomas were each compared against paired morphologically normal lung tissue. Sample size was based on specimen availability rather than a prior power calculation. Whole exome sequencing and methylation data from the same cohort of nodules were integrated with the immune data. In total, the cohort included some 54 patients with pulmonary nodules, all of whom underwent surgical resection. TCR sequencing data were obtained from more than 45 patients. According to the study, about 99 samples went through TCR sequencing. POLYSOLVER was used to infer Class I HLA alleles from exome data, and LOHHLA was used to detect allele-specific HLA loss. What the authors observed across the whole study: Findings were based on association rather than direct causation; larger cohorts with long-term follow-up and longitudinal biopsies were deemed needed. The highest clonality was observed in normal lung, whereas higher T cell density and diversity but lower clonality appeared to be present in later-stage lesions. Normal lung had the highest top T cell clone frequencies, and these frequencies appeared to fall progressively from AAH through AIS, MIA and invasive adenocarcinoma. Because all patients were from Japan and China, applicability to Western populations was uncertain. Compared with EGFR-mutant or double wild-type lesions, KRAS-mutant nodules had the highest T cell clonality.

TCR beta CDR3 regions were sequenced from DNA using the immunoSEQ hsTCRbeta Kit. In the paper's pipeline: TCR sequencing data were analysed with the ImmunoSEQ Analyzer. T cell clonality was defined as 1 minus Pielou's evenness, calculated on productive rearrangements. T cell diversity was measured with the inverse Simpson index on productive templates. T cell density was expressed as TCR beta template counts normalized to usable DNA, with usable DNA estimated by amplifying and sequencing housekeeping genes. Two-sided Kruskal-Wallis tests were used to compare TCR metrics across histologic stages. What TCRdb holds here is the immuneACCESS table cut down to in-frame rearrangements. Part of the clones is not present; checked against another copy, under half of the missing clones reflect an unresolved V gene, and the others are unexplained. That table gives V, J and clone size, and the DNA gave D and trimming. A total of about 21,000 clones appear in this sample, 75% of them only once. Together, the top ten hold around 6% of the sample.

The patients had resection in Japan or China between 2014 and 2017. Two lung cancer pathologists independently confirmed the histologic diagnosis of each case on H&E slides. Premalignant or tumor cells were enriched for nucleic acid extraction by macro-dissection performed after pathologic assessment. The AllPrep DNA/RNA FFPE Kit was used to isolate DNA from FFPE tissue. The junction carries 16 bases between V and J, which are trimmed by 3 bases and 6 bases respectively. Reading from cysteine to phenylalanine, the CDR3 counts 15 amino acids. The retained sequence is limited to the CDR3, 45 bases, with the frame set at the first base. For CDR1 and CDR2, the germline V gene lists MRHNA and SNTAGT. Concerning this clone: Its antigen is not yet known. Base qualities are not provided; no much larger clone lies one nucleotide away.

The source of this sequence is a person between 55 and 69 years old with lung adenocarcinoma. The chain employs TRBV6-4 and TRBJ2-3; TRBD2 could be the D gene, as 7 bases match. The specimen sequenced was FFPE invasive lung adenocarcinoma tissue. Taken with the paper, the label for cell subset or site translates to: frankly invasive lung adenocarcinoma (ADC). The CDR3 region reads CASSEEGGTTDTQYF. The DNA is as follows: TGTGCCAGCAGTGAGGAGGGAGGGACAACGGATACGCAGTATTTT.